This T cell receptor beta chain was documented in a study of radiotherapy plus CTLA-4 blockade in lung cancer. Across the study: There were objective responses in 15% to 20% of patients, and around 30% had disease control.

This table comes from immunoSEQ multiplex PCR, and its TCRdb copy is limited to in-frame clones, with some not included. The sample consists of about 78,000 clones, approximately 86% of them appearing once. The V segment lost 1 base and the J segment 5 bases; nucleotides outside the gene matches: 7. The CDR3 is 16 amino acids. Per germline, CDR1 SGHVS and CDR2 FNYEAQ. Study outcomes and limitations: Some TCR clones had been derived from tumors. These clones expanded in peripheral blood after radiotherapy plus ipilimumab. Per reports, early blood T cell clone dynamics, plus interferon-beta, forecast response most strongly.

Remarks on this clone: Its target is not known.

It was focal radiation plus CTLA-4 blockade with ipilimumab that patients with chemo-refractory metastatic non-small-cell lung cancer received. The sequences come from peripheral blood, collected from a patient treated with radiotherapy plus ipilimumab. This receptor was obtained from a human donor with non-small cell lung cancer who had stable disease on radiotherapy plus ipilimumab. The V and J genes are TRBV7-6 and TRBJ2-5; the match to TRBD2 covers 10 bases. CDR3 amino acids: CASSLGLAGDGETQYF. The CDR3 DNA reads as TGTGCCAGCAGCTTAGGCCTAGCGGGGGATGGGGAGACCCAGTACTTC.